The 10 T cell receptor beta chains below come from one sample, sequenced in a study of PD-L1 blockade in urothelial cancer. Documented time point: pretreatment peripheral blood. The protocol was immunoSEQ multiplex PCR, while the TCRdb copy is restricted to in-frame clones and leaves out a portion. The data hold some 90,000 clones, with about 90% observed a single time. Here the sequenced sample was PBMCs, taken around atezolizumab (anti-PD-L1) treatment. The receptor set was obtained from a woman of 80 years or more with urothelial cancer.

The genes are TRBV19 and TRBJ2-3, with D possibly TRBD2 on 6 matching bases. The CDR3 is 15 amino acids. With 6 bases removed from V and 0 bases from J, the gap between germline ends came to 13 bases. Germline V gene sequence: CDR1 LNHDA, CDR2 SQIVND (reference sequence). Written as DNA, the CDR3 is TGTGCCAGTAGACCACCTGCGGGAAGCACAGATACGCAGTATTTT. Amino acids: CASRPPAGSTDTQYF. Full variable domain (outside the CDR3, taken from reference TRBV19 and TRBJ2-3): DGGITQSPKYLFRKEGQNVTLSCEQNLNHDAMYWYRQDPGQGLRLIYYSQIVNDFQKGDIAEGYSVSREKKESFPLTVTSAQKNPTAFYLCASRPPAGSTDTQYFGPGTRLTVL.

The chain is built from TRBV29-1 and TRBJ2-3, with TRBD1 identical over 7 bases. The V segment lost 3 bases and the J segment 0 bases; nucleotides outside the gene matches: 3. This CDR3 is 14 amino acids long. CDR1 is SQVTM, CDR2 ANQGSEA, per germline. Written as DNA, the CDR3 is TGCAGCGTTGAGGGCAGGGGGAGCACAGATACGCAGTATTTT. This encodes CSVEGRGSTDTQYF.

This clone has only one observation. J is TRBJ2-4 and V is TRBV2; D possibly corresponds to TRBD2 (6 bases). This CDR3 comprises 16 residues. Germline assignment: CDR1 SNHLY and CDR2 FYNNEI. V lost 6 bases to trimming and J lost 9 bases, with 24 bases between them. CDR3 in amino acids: CASSSRSRALAGIQYF. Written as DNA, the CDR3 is TGTGCCAGCAGCTCCCGCTCGCGGGCACTAGCTGGCATTCAGTACTTC.

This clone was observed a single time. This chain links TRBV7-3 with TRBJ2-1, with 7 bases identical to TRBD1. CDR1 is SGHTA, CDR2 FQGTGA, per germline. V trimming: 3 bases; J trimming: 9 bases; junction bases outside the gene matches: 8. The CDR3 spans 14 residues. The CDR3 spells CASSFQGEFSEQFF. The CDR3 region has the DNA TGTGCCAGCAGCTTCCAGGGGGAGTTCAGTGAGCAGTTCTTC.

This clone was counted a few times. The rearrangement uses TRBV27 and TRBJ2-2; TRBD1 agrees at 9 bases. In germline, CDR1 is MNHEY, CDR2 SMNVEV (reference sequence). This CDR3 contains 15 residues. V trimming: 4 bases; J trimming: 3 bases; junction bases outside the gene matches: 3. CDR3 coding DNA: TGTGCCAGCAGTTATGGGGACAGGGACACCGGGGAGCTGTTTTTT. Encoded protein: CASSYGDRDTGELFF.

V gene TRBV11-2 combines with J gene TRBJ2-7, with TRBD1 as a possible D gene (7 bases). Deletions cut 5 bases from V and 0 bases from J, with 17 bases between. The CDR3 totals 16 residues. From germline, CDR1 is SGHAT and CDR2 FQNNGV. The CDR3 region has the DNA TGTGCCAGCAGCCCCCAGGGGGGTGGTATCTCCTACGAGCAGTACTTC. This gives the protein CASSPQGGGISYEQYF.

CDR3 loop: CASSAGLAGVGEQFF. Written as DNA, the CDR3 is TGTGCCAGCAGCGCGGGGCTAGCGGGAGTAGGCGAGCAGTTCTTC. The V gene is TRBV7-3, the J gene TRBJ2-1; 10 bases map to TRBD2. This CDR3 spans 15 amino acids. V lost 5 bases, J lost 10 bases, and 11 bases stayed unmatched. Germline values: CDR1 SGHTA, CDR2 FQGTGA.

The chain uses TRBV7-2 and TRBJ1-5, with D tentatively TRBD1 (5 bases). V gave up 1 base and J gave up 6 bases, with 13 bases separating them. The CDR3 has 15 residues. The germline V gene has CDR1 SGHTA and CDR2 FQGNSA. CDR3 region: CASSLVVGESQPQHF. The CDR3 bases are TGTGCCAGCAGCTTAGTGGTAGGGGAAAGTCAGCCCCAGCATTTT.

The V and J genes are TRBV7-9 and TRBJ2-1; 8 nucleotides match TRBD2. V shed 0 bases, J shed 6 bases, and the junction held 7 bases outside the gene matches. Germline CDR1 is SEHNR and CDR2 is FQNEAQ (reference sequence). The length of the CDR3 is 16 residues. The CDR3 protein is CASSLAPAGVSNEQFF. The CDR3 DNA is TGTGCCAGCAGCTTAGCCCCAGCGGGAGTGAGCAATGAGCAGTTCTTC.

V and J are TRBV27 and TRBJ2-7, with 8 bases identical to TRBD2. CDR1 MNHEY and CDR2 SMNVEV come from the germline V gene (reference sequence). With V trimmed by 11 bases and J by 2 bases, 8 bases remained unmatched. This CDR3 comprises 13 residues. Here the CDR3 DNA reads TGTGCCGCACGGCGGGGGGCTACCTACGAGCAGTACTTC. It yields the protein CAARRGATYEQYF.